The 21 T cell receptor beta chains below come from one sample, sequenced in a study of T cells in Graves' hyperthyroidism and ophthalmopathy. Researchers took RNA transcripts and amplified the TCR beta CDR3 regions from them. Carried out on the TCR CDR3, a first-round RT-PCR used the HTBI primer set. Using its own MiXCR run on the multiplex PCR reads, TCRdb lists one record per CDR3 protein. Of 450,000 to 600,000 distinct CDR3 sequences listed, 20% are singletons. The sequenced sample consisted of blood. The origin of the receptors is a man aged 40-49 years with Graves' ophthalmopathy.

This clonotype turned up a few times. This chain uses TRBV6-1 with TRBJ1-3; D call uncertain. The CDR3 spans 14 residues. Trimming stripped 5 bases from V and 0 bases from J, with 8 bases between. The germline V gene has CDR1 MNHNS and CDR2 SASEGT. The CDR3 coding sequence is TGTGCCAGCAGTTCTACGAGCTCTGGAAACACCATATATTTT. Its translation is CASSSTSSGNTIYF.

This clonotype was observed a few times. CDR3 residues: CASSLQNLGNTIYF. For the CDR3, the DNA is TGTGCCAGCAGCTTACAGAACCTTGGAAACACCATATATTTT. This chain uses TRBV5-5 with TRBJ1-3; D unresolved. Germline assignment: CDR1 SGHKS and CDR2 YYEKEE (reference sequence). V was shortened by 2 bases and J by 3 bases, with 9 bases between the two germline ends. This CDR3 spans 14 amino acids.

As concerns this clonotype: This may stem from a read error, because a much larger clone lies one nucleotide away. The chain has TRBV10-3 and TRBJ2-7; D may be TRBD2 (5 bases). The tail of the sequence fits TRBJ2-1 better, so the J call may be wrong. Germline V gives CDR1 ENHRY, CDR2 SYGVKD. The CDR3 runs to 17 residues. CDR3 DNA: TGTGCCAGGCCCACATGGAGGACCCTTAGGTGTTCCTACGAGCAGTTCTTC. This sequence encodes CARPTWRTLRCSYEQFF.

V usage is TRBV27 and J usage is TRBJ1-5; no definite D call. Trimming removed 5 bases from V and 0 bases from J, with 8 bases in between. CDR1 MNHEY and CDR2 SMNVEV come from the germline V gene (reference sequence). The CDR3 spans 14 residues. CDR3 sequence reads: CASSRRNSNQPQHF. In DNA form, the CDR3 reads TGTGCCAGCAGTCGACGGAATAGCAATCAGCCCCAGCATTTT.

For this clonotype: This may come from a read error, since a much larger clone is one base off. The CDR3 sequence is CSAERSTDTQYF. The CDR3 DNA follows: TGCAGTGCTGAGCGGAGCACAGATACGCAGTATTTT. The chain joins TRBV20-1 to TRBJ2-3; a possible D gene is TRBD2 (5 bases). Germline V CDR1 and CDR2: DFQATT, SNEGSKA (reference sequence). Trimming stripped 5 bases from V and 0 bases from J, with 6 bases between. The CDR3 has 12 amino acids.

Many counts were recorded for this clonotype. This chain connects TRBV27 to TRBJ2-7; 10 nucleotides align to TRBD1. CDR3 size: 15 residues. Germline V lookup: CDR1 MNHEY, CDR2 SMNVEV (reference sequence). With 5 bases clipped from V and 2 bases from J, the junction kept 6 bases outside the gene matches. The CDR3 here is CASSPRDRGPYEQYF. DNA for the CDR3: TGTGCCAGCAGTCCACGGGACAGGGGACCCTACGAGCAGTACTTC.

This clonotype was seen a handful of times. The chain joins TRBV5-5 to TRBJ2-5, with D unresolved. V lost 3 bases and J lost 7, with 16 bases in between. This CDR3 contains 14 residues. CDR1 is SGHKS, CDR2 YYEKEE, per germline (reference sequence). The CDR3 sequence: CASSSPEAGGTQYF. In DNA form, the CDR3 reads TGTGCCAGCAGCTCACCCGAAGCCGGCGGGACCCAGTACTTC. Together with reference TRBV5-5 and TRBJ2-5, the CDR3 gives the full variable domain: DAGVTQSPTHLIKTRGQQVTLRCSPISGHKSVSWYQQVLGQGPQFIFQYYEKEERGRGNFPDRFSARQFPNYSSELNVNALLLGDSALYLCASSSPEAGGTQYFGPGTRLLVL.

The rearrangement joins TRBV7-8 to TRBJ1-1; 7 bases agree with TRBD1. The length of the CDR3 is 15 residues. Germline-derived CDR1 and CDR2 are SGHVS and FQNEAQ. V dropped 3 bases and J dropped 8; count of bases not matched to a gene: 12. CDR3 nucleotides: TGTGCCAGCAGCTTGACAGGGCTGAGTCGGGCGGAAGCTTTCTTT. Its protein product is CASSLTGLSRAEAFF.

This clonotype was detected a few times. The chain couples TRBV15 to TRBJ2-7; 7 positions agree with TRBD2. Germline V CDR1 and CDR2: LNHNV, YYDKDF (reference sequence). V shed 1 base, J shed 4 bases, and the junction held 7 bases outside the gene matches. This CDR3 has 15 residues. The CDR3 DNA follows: TGTGCCACCAGCAGAGGGGCGGGAGCCCCATACGAGCAGTACTTC. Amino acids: CATSRGAGAPYEQYF.

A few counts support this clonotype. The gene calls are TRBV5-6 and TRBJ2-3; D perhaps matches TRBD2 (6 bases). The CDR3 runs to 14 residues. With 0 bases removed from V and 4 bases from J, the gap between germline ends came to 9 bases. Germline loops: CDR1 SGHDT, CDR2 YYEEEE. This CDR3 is CASSLGEAPDTQYF. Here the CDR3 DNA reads TGTGCCAGCAGCTTGGGGGAGGCCCCAGATACGCAGTATTTT.

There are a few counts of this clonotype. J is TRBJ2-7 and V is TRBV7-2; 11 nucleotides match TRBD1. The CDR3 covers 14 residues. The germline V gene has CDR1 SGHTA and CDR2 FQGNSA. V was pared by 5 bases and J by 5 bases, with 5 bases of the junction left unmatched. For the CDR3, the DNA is TGTGCCAGCAGCCTGGACAGGGGGCGCGACGAGCAGTACTTC. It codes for CASSLDRGRDEQYF.

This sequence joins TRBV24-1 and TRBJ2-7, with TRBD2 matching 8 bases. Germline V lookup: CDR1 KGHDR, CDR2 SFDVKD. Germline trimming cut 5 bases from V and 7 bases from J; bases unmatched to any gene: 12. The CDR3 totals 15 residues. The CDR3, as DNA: TGTGCCACCAGTGCCCGGGGGGGAAGGGCGCAGGAGCAGTACTTC. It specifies CATSARGGRAQEQYF.

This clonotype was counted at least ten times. CDR3: CASGPRANEQYF. The CDR3, as DNA: TGTGCCAGCGGCCCCCGAGCCAACGAGCAGTACTTC. The chain carries TRBV12-3 or TRBV12-4 and TRBJ2-7; D is ambiguous. The CDR3 has 12 amino acids. Trimming took off 8 bases at V and 5 bases at J, with 13 bases between the two ends.

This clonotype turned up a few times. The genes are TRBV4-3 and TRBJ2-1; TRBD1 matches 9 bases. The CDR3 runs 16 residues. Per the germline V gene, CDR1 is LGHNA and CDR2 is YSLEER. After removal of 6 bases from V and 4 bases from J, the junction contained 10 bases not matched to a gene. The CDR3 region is CASRAHRGRGYNEQFF. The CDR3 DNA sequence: TGCGCCAGCAGAGCGCACAGGGGGCGAGGTTACAATGAGCAGTTCTTC.

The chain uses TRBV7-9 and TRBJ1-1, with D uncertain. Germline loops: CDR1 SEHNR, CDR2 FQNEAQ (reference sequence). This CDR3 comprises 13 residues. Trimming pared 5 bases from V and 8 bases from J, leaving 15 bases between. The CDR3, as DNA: TGTGCCAGCAGCCGCCTACCGACGGACGAAGCTTTCTTT. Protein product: CASSRLPTDEAFF.

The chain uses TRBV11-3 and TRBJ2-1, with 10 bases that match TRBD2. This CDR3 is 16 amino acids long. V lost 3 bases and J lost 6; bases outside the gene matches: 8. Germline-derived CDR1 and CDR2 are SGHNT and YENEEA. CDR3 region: CASSFGLAGVINEQFF. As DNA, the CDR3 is TGTGCCAGCAGCTTCGGGCTAGCGGGAGTAATCAATGAGCAGTTCTTC.

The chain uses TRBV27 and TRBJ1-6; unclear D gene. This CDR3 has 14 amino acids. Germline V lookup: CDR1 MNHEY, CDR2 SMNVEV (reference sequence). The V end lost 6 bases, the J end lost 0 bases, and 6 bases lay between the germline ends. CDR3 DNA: TGTGCCAGCAGACCCAGCTCCTATAATTCACCCCTCCACTTT. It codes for CASRPSSYNSPLHF.

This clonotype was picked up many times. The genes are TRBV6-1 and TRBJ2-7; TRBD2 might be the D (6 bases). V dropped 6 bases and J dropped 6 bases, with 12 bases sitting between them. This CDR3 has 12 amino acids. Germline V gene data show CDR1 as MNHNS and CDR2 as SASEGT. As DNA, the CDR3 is TGTGCCAGCAGCCCTAGCGCCCGCGAGCAGTACTTC. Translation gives CASSPSAREQYF.

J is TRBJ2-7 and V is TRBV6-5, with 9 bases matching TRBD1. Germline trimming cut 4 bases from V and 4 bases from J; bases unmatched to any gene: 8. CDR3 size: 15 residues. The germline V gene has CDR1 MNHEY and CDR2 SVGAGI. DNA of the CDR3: TGTGCCAGCAGTTCTATGGGGACAGGGATGTACGAGCAGTACTTC. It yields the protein CASSSMGTGMYEQYF.

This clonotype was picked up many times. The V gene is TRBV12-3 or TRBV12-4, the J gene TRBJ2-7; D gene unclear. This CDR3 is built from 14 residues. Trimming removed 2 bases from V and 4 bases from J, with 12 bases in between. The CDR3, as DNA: TGTGCCAGCAGTTTATCGAGGAGAGCTTACGAGCAGTACTTC. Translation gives CASSLSRRAYEQYF.

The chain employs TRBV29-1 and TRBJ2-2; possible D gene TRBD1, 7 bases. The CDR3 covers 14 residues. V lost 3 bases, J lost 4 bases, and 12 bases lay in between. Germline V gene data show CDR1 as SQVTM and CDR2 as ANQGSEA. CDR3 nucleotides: TGCAGCGTTGAGGCAGGGGGAGGCACCGGGGAGCTGTTTTTT. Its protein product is CSVEAGGGTGELFF.